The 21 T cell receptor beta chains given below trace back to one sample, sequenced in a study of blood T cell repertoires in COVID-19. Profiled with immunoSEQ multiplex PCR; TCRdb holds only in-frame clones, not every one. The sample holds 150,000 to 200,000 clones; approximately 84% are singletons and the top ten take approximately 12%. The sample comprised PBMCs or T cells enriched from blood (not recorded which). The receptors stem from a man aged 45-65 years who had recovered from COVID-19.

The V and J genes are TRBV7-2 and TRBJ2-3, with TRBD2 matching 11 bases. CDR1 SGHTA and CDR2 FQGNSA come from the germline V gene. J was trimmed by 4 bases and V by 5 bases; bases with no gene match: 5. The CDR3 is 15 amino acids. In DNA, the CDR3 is TGTGCCAGCAGCCCTACTAGCGGGGGAGCAGATACGCAGTATTTT. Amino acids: CASSPTSGGADTQYF.

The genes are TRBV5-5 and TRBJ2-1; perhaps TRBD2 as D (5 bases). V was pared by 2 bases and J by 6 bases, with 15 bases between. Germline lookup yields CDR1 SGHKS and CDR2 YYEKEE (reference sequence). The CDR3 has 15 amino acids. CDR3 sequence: CASSFRREGGNEQFF. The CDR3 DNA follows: TGTGCCAGCAGCTTTAGACGGGAAGGAGGCAATGAGCAGTTCTTC.

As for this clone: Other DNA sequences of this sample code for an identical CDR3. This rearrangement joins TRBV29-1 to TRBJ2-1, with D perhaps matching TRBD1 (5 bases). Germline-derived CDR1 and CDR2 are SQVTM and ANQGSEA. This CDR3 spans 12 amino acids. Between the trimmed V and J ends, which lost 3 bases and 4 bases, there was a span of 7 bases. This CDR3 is CSVDGHYNEQFF. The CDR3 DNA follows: TGCAGCGTTGACGGACATTACAATGAGCAGTTCTTC.

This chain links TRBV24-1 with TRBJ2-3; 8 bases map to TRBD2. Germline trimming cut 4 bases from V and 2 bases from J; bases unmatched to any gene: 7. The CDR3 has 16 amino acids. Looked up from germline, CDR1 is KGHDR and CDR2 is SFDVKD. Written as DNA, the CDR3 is TGTGCCACCAGTGACCCGGGGCGGGGGGTCACAGATACGCAGTATTTT. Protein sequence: CATSDPGRGVTDTQYF.

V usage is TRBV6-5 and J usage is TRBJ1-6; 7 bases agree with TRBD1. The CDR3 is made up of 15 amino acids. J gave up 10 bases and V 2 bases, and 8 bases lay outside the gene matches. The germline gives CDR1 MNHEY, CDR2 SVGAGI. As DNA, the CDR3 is TGTGCCAGCAGTTACCGGATGACAGGGCTGTCACCCCTCCACTTT. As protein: CASSYRMTGLSPLHF.

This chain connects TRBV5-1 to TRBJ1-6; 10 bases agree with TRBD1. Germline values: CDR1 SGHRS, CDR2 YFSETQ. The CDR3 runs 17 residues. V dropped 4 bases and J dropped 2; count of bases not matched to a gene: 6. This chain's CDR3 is CASSLWTGGPYNSPLHF. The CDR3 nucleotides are TGCGCCAGCAGCCTCTGGACAGGGGGGCCCTATAATTCACCCCTCCACTTT.

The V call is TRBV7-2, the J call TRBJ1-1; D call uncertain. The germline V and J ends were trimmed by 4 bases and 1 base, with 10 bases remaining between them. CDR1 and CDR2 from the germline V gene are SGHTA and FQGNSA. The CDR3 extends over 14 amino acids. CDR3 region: CASSSSNSNTEAFF. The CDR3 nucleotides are TGTGCCAGCAGCTCGTCGAACTCGAACACTGAAGCTTTCTTT.

CDR3 bases: TGTGCCACCAGCAGAGACGAGACAGGTCCCGGGGAGCTGTTTTTT. Protein: CATSRDETGPGELFF. The V gene is TRBV15, the J gene TRBJ2-2; TRBD1 might be the D (6 bases). Germline V gene lookup returns CDR1 LNHNV and CDR2 YYDKDF (reference sequence). The CDR3 totals 15 residues. Trimming left V 0 bases short and J 6 bases short, with 11 bases between. Together with reference TRBV15 and TRBJ2-2, the CDR3 gives the full variable domain: DAMVIQNPRYQVTQFGKPVTLSCSQTLNHNVMYWYQQKSSQAPKLLFHYYDKDFNNEADTPDNFQSRRPNTSFCFLDIRSPGLGDTAMYLCATSRDETGPGELFFGEGSRLTVL.

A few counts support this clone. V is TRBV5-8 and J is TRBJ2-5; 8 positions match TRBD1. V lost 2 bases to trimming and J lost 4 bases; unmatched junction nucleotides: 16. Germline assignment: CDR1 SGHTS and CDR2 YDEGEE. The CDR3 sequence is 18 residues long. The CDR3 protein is CASSFDARGLYRGETQYF. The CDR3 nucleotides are TGTGCCAGCAGCTTTGACGCCAGGGGGCTATATCGGGGAGAGACCCAGTACTTC.

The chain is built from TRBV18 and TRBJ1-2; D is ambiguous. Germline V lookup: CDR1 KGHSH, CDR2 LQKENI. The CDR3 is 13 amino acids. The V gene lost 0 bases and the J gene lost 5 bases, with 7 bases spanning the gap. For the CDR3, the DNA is TGTGCCAGCTCACCACCTTCCCCTTATGGCTACACCTTC. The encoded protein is CASSPPSPYGYTF.

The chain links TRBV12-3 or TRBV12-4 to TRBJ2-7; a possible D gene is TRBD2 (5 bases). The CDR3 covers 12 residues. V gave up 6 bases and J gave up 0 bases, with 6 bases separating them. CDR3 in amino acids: CASREDSYEQYF. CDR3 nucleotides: TGTGCCAGCAGGGAGGACTCCTACGAGCAGTACTTC.

The CDR3 loop is CASTSSDRGWRDTEAFF. CDR3 coding DNA: TGTGCCAGCACCAGTTCCGACAGGGGGTGGAGGGACACTGAAGCTTTCTTT. The chain carries TRBV28 and TRBJ1-1; TRBD1 agrees at 9 bases. The trim removed 7 bases at V and 3 bases at J, leaving 15 bases unmatched. Germline lookup yields CDR1 MDHEN and CDR2 SYDVKM. The CDR3 totals 17 residues.

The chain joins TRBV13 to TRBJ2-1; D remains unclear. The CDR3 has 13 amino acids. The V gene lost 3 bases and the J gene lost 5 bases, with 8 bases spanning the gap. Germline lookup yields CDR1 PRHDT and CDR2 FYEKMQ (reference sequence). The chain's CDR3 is CASSFDFNNEQFF. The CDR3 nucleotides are TGTGCCAGCAGCTTCGACTTTAACAATGAGCAGTTCTTC.

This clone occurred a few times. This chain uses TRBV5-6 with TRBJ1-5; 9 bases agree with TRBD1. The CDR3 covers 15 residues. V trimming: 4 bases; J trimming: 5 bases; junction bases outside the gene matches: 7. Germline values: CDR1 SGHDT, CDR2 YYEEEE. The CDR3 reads CASSTGQGSYQPQHF. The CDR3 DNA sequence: TGTGCCAGCAGCACGGGACAGGGTAGTTATCAGCCCCAGCATTTT.

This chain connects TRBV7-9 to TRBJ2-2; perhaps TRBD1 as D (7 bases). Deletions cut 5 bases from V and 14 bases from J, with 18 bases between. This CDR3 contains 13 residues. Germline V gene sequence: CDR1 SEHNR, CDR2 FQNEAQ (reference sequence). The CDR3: CASSPEGARILFF. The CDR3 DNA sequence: TGTGCCAGCAGCCCGGAGGGGGCCAGGATCCTGTTTTTT. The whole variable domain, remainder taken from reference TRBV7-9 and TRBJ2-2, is DTGVSQNPRHKITKRGQNVTFRCDPISEHNRLYWYRQTLGQGPEFLTYFQNEAQLEKSRLLSDRFSAERPKGSFSTLEIQRTEQGDSAMYLCASSPEGARILFFGEGSRLTVL.

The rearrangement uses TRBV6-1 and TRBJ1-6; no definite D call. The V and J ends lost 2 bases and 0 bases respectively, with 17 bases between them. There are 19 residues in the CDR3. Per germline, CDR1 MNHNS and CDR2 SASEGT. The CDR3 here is CASSEMAAVDPSYNSPLHF. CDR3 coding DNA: TGTGCCAGCAGTGAAATGGCAGCGGTGGACCCCTCCTATAATTCACCCCTCCACTTT.

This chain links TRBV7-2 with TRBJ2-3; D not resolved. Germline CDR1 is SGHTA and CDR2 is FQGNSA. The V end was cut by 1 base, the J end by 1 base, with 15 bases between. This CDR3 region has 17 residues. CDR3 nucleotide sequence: TGTGCCAGCAGCTTAGGAGTCCGCTTCCAAGGCACAGATACGCAGTATTTT. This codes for CASSLGVRFQGTDTQYF.

CDR3 nucleotide sequence: TGCGCCAGCAGTCAAAGGACAGGGCCCTACGAGCAGTACTTC. Its translation: CASSQRTGPYEQYF. The rearrangement uses TRBV5-1 and TRBJ2-7; TRBD1 agrees at 8 bases. The CDR3 totals 14 residues. The germline CDR1 and CDR2 sequences are SGHRS and YFSETQ. Trimming at V came to 5 bases and at J to 2 bases, leaving 6 bases not matched to a gene.

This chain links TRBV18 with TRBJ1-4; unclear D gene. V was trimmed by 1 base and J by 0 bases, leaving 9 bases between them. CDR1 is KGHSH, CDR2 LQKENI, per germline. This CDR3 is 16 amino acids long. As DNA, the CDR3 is TGTGCCAGCTCACCACTGTCCGGGTCAACTAATGAAAAACTGTTTTTT. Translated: CASSPLSGSTNEKLFF.

The CDR3 coding sequence is TGTGCCAGCAGCCCCTCGGGACTCGGCAATCAGCCCCAGCATTTT. Translating it yields CASSPSGLGNQPQHF. The V and J genes are TRBV6-2 or TRBV6-3 and TRBJ1-5; a possible D gene is TRBD1 (5 bases). This CDR3 has 15 residues. The ends were cut back, 6 bases at V and 2 bases at J, with 14 bases in the middle. Per germline, CDR1 MNHEY and CDR2 SVGEGT.

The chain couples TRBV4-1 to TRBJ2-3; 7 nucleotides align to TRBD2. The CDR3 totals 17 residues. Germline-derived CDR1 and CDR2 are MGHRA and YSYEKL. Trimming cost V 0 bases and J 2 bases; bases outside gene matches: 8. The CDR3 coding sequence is TGCGCCAGCAGCCAAGACCCTCCGGGGGGAAACACAGATACGCAGTATTTT. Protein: CASSQDPPGGNTDTQYF.